This T cell receptor (beta chain) was sequenced during a study of blood T cells in healthy people across ages. Across the whole study: For every two T cells, template switching captured about one barcoded beta molecule. General study results and limits: Diversity was estimated from one million T cells, and these estimates were considered underestimates.

The CDR3 sequence is 15 residues long. The V and J ends lost 0 bases and 2 bases respectively, with 9 bases between them. A minimum of 7 million PBMCs was isolated per sample. Primers used in a second PCR of about 7 to 12 cycles were a sample-barcoded 5' primer and a J-beta primer mix. TCRdb processed the 5' RACE reads anew with MiXCR; each CDR3 protein has one entry. The table records fewer than 1.5 million distinct CDR3 sequences, around two fifths of them present only once. This clonotype has only a few counts. The antigen is not known. Input material: blood. The clonotype originates from a woman younger than 35 in good health. V usage is TRBV12-3 or TRBV12-4 and J usage is TRBJ2-3; D might be TRBD1 or TRBD2, each matching 5 bases. CDR3 bases: TGTGCCAGCAGTTTAGCGGGGGTCCTCACAGATACGCAGTATTTT. Its protein product is CASSLAGVLTDTQYF.